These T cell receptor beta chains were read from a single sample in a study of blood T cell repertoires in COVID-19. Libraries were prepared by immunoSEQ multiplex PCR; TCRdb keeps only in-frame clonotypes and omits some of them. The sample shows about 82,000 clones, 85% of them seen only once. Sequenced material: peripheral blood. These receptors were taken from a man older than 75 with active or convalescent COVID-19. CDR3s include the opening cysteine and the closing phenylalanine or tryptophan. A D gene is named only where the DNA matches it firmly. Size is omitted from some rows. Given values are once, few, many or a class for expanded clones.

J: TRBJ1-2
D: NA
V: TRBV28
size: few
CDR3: CASSTPGGPTYGYTF
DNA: TGTGCCAGCAGCACCCCGGGCGGGCCCACGTATGGCTACACCTTC

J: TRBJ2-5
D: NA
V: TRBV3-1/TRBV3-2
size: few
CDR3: CASSQDVAGTRTQYF
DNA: TGTGCCAGCAGCCAAGACGTAGCAGGGACTCGGACCCAGTACTTC

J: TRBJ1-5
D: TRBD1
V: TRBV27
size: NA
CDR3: CASRRDSYYNQPQHF
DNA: TGTGCCAGCAGGCGGGACAGCTATTATAATCAGCCCCAGCATTTT

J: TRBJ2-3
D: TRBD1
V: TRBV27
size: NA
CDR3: CASSSRQGGTDTQYF
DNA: TGTGCCAGCAGCTCTCGGCAGGGGGGCACAGATACGCAGTATTTT

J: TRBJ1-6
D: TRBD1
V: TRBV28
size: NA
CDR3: CASRRQGATYNSPLHF
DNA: TGTGCCAGCAGACGACAGGGGGCCACCTATAATTCACCCCTCCACTTT

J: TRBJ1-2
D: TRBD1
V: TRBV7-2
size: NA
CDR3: CASSLAAGGSLGYTF
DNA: TGTGCCAGCAGCTTAGCGGCAGGGGGCAGCCTTGGCTACACCTTC

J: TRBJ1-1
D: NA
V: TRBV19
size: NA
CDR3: CASSTGWGAEAFF
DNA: TGTGCCAGTAGTACGGGGTGGGGGGCTGAAGCTTTCTTT

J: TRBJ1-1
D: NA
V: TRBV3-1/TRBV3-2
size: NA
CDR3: CASSQFRRANTEAFF
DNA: TGTGCCAGCAGCCAATTTCGGAGGGCGAACACTGAAGCTTTCTTT

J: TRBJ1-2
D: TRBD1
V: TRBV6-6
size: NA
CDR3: CASSDGTGALNYGYTF
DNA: TGTGCCAGCAGCGACGGGACAGGGGCCCTTAACTATGGCTACACCTTC

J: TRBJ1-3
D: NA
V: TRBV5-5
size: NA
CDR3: CASSLENILSGNTIYF
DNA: TGTGCCAGCAGCTTGGAAAACATTCTCTCTGGAAACACCATATATTTT

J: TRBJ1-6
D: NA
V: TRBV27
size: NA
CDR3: CASSEGQNNSPLHF
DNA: TGTGCCAGCAGTGAAGGACAGAATAATTCACCCCTCCACTTT

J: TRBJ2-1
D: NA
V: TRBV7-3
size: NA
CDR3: CASSLRVANEQFF
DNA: TGTGCCAGCAGCTTAAGAGTAGCCAATGAGCAGTTCTTC